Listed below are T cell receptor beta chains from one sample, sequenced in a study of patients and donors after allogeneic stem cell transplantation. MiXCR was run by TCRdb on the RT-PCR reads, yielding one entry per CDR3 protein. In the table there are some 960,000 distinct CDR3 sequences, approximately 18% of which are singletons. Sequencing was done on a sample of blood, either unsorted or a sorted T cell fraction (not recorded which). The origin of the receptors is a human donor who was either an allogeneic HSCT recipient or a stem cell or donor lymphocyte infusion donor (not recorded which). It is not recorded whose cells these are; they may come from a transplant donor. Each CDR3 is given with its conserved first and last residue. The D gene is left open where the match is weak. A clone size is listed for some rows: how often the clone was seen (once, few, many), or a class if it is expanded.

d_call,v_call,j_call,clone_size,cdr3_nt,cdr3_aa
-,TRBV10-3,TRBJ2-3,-,TGTGCCATCAGTGAGTCGCGGGGACAGATCACAGATACGCAGTATTTT,CAISESRGQITDTQYF
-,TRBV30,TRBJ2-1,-,TGTGCCTGGAGTGAGAGGGATGAGCAGTTCTTC,CAWSERDEQFF
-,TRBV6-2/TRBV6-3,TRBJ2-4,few,TGTGCCAGCAGTTTGGACCGAAAAAACATTCAGTACTTC,CASSLDRKNIQYF
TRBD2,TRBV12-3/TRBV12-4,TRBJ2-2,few,TGTGCCACTTCGACTAGCGGAAGCACCGGGGAGCTGTTTTTT,CATSTSGSTGELFF
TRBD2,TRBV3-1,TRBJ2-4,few,TGTGCCAGCAGCCTTCTAGCGGGAGGGCCGGGAAACATTCAGTACTTC,CASSLLAGGPGNIQYF
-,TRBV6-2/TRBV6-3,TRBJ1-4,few,TGTGCCAGCAGTTACCCCAGGACTCTTGGGGAAAAACTGTTTTTT,CASSYPRTLGEKLFF
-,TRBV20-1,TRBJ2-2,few,TGCAGTGCGATCGGTGAGGCCGGGGAGCTGTTTTTT,CSAIGEAGELFF
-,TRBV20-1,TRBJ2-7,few,TGCAGTGCTACTACCGGGACTTTAACATACTACGAGCAGTACTTC,CSATTGTLTYYEQYF
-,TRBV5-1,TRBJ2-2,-,TGCGCCAGCAGCCCGAAGACAGAATACACCGGGGAGCTGTTTTTT,CASSPKTEYTGELFF
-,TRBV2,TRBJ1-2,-,TGTGCCAGCAGTGAAGCTGGGAAAGGGGGTACGTCGGCTAACTATGGCTACACCTTC,CASSEAGKGGTSANYGYTF
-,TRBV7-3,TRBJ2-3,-,TGTGCCAGCAGCTTAGACAGGACCTTCACAGATACGCAGTATTTT,CASSLDRTFTDTQYF
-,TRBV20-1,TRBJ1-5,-,TGCAGTGCTAGGTACGGTTCCTTGGGTAATCAGCCCCAGCATTTT,CSARYGSLGNQPQHF
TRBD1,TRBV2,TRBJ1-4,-,TGTGCCAGCTTGGGACAGGGGGCATTGAATGAAAAACTGTTTTTT,CASLGQGALNEKLFF
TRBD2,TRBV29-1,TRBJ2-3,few,TGCAGCGTTGTACGGGGGAGCGGGGGGGAGTATTTT,CSVVRGSGGEYF
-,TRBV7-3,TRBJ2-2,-,TGTGCCAGCAGCTCCAGGGTCGGAGGGGAGCTGTTTTTT,CASSSRVGGELFF
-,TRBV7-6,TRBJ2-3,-,TGTGCCAGCAGCTTAAGACCCCTGGAAGATACGCAGTATTTT,CASSLRPLEDTQYF
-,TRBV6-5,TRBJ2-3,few,TGTGCCAGCAGTTACGTCTCGTTGGGCACAGATACGCAGTATTTT,CASSYVSLGTDTQYF
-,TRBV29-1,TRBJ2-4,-,TGCAGCGTTGAAGGGGGGACGGGGAAAAACATTCAGTACTTC,CSVEGGTGKNIQYF
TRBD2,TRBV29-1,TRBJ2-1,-,TGCAGCGGTGAGTGGCGGGAGGGCCCGGAGCAGTTCTTC,CSGEWREGPEQFF
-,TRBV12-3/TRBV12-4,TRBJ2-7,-,TGTGCCAGCAGTAATAACAAGGGGCTTTTTACCTACGAGCAGTACTTC,CASSNNKGLFTYEQYF
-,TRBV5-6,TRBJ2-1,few,TGTGCCAGCAGCTTGTCACTCTCCCTCCACTACAATGAGCAGTTCTTC,CASSLSLSLHYNEQFF
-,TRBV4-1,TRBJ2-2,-,TGCGCCAGCAGCCAAACCCACCCGGGGGTCGGGGAGCTGTTTTTT,CASSQTHPGVGELFF
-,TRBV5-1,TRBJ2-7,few,TGCGCCAGCAGCTTGACAGGGAATGCCTACGAGCAGTACTTC,CASSLTGNAYEQYF
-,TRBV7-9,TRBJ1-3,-,TGTGCCAGCAGCTTATCGATGCGCTCTGGAAACACCATATATTTT,CASSLSMRSGNTIYF
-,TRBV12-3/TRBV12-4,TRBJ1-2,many,TGTGCCAGCAGACCACGTGGGGCAGGGCGAGGCTACACCTTC,CASRPRGAGRGYTF
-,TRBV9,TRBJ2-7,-,TGTGCCAGCAGCGTAGGTGGCGAGGCCATGGCCTACGAGCAGTACTTC,CASSVGGEAMAYEQYF
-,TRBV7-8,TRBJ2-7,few,TGTGCCAGCAGCTTTCGACAGGTGGGCTACGAGCAGTACTTC,CASSFRQVGYEQYF
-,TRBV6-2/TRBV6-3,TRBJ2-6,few,TGTGCCAGCAGTTCAGGGAACGGGGCCAACGTCCTGACTTTC,CASSSGNGANVLTF